This T cell receptor beta chain was captured by sequencing in a study of T-cell reconstitution after alpha-beta-depleted transplantation in children. Unique molecular identifiers were used to barcode this TCRbeta library. TCRdb analysed the PCR reads with MiXCR anew, one entry per CDR3 protein. The sample lists roughly 500,000 distinct CDR3 sequences, roughly 33% occurring once. Germline CDR1 is MNHEY and CDR2 is SMNVEV (reference sequence). V lost 0 bases, J lost 10 bases, and 13 bases lay in between. CDR3 length: 15 amino acids. This specimen was PBMCs from the stem cell graft donor, taken from the stem cell graft. This sequence was found in a human donor who donated a stem cell graft to a child with aplastic anemia. This chain connects TRBV27 to TRBJ1-6; no clear D gene. CDR3 loop: CASSLSQQAPSPLHF. CDR3 DNA: TGTGCCAGCAGTTTATCCCAGCAGGCCCCCTCACCCCTCCACTTT.